Below are 15 T cell receptor beta chains sequenced from a single sample in a study of post-analysis software for immune sequencing data. Overall study findings and caveats: A handful of TRBV segments, including TRBV5-6, TRBV5-1 and TRBV20-1, were more frequent in patients than controls.

The antigens of these receptors remain unknown. TCR beta cDNA libraries had unique molecular identifiers. TCRdb re-called the PCR reads with MiXCR, one entry per CDR3 protein. The sample lists about 200,000 distinct CDR3 sequences; approximately 29% were seen once. The specimen sequenced was blood. These receptors originate from a girl younger than 18 with multiple sclerosis.

The chain carries TRBV5-1 and TRBJ2-7, with D possibly TRBD1 on 5 matching bases. This CDR3 is 15 amino acids long. Germline assignment: CDR1 SGHRS and CDR2 YFSETQ. Trimming pared 1 base from V and 6 bases from J, leaving 17 bases between. As DNA, the CDR3 is TGCGCCAGCAGCTTGTGGTATTTCAGGGCTGGCGAGCAGTACTTC. Protein product: CASSLWYFRAGEQYF.

This clonotype was seen a few times. The V and J genes are TRBV20-1 and TRBJ2-2, with D possibly TRBD1 on 5 matching bases. The CDR3 loop spans 14 amino acids. Trimming pared 3 bases from V and 1 base from J, leaving 9 bases between. CDR1 is DFQATT, CDR2 SNEGSKA, per germline (reference sequence). In nucleotides, the CDR3 is TGCAGTGCTAGTGCCAGGGAGAACACCGGGGAGCTGTTTTTT. It is translated as CSASARENTGELFF.

The rearrangement uses TRBV7-2 and TRBJ1-5; D might be TRBD1 (5 bases). The germline V gene has CDR1 SGHTA and CDR2 FQGNSA. The CDR3 totals 15 residues. V was cut by 2 bases and J by 4 bases, with 12 bases left in between. CDR3 DNA: TGTGCCAGCAGCTTATCTATCGGGGGAAATCAGCCCCAGCATTTT. Translated: CASSLSIGGNQPQHF.

This clonotype was counted a few times. The DNA for the CDR3 is TGCAGTGCCGCTTCTAGCGGGGGCGAGACCCAGTACTTC. Amino acid sequence: CSAASSGGETQYF. J is TRBJ2-5 and V is TRBV20-1, with 10 nucleotides matching TRBD2. CDR3 length: 13 amino acids. Looked up from germline, CDR1 is DFQATT and CDR2 is SNEGSKA (reference sequence). V lost 6 bases and J lost 5; bases outside the gene matches: 6.

As concerns this clonotype: Its ends do not fully match the called genes, so a read error is possible. DNA of the CDR3: TGTGCCAGCTCACCATTAGGTACAATCAGCTCCTACAGTGAGCAGTTCTTC. This gives the protein CASSPLGTISSYSEQFF. The chain couples TRBV18 to TRBJ2-1, with unresolved D. Germline V gene lookup returns CDR1 KGHSH and CDR2 LQKENI. The CDR3 sequence is 17 residues long.

The rearrangement links TRBV7-2 to TRBJ2-5; TRBD2 matches 9 bases. V shed 6 bases, J shed 2 bases, and the junction held 7 bases outside the gene matches. The CDR3 sequence is 15 residues long. Germline V gene data show CDR1 as SGHTA and CDR2 as FQGNSA. The CDR3 nucleotides read TGTGCCAGCAGTTATAAGCTAGCGGGGCAAGAGACCCAGTACTTC. This translates into CASSYKLAGQETQYF.

The chain recombines TRBV7-2 with TRBJ2-6, with a possible D match to TRBD1 (6 bases). CDR3 length equals 16 residues. V lost 5 bases and J 3 bases, leaving 14 bases between the germline ends. Per germline, CDR1 SGHTA and CDR2 FQGNSA. CDR3 amino acids: CASSLDSSVGANVLTF. The CDR3 region has the DNA TGTGCCAGCAGCCTGGACAGTTCGGTTGGGGCCAACGTCCTGACTTTC.

This clonotype has ten or more counts. The CDR3 DNA reads TGTGCCAGCTACTTGGGGCAGTCTGGGGCCAACGTCCTGACTTTC. It codes for CASYLGQSGANVLTF. This chain uses TRBV18 with TRBJ2-6; TRBD1 might be the D (5 bases). Between the trimmed V and J ends, which lost 7 bases and 1 base, there was a span of 11 bases. Looked up from germline, CDR1 is KGHSH and CDR2 is LQKENI. The CDR3 runs to 15 residues.

This clonotype has a handful of counts. The chain couples TRBV5-1 to TRBJ1-2; 8 nucleotides agree with TRBD1. The junction had 16 bases not matched to a gene; V was cut back by 4 bases and J by 8 bases. The CDR3 loop spans 16 amino acids. Germline lookup yields CDR1 SGHRS and CDR2 YFSETQ. The CDR3 spells CASSPARTATGVGYTF. The CDR3 DNA reads TGCGCCAGCAGCCCGGCACGAACCGCGACAGGGGTCGGCTACACCTTC.

The rearrangement uses TRBV5-1 and TRBJ2-7; D may match TRBD1 or TRBD2 (5 bases each). The CDR3 has 15 amino acids. CDR1 and CDR2 (germline): SGHRS, YFSETQ. With 3 bases removed from V and 3 bases from J, the gap between germline ends came to 16 bases. CDR3 coding DNA: TGCGCCAGCAGCTCGGGGCGACAAGTCCGCTACGAGCAGTACTTC. This gives the protein CASSSGRQVRYEQYF.

This clonotype was counted many times. The J gene is TRBJ1-1, the V gene TRBV20-1; weak D call: TRBD1 (5 bases). V lost 6 bases, J lost 0 bases, and 14 bases lay in between. The CDR3 is made up of 14 amino acids. Germline CDR1 reads DFQATT; CDR2 reads SNEGSKA (reference sequence). DNA for the CDR3: TGCAGTGCCCGCCCGAGGGGAATGAACACTGAAGCTTTCTTT. Translating it yields CSARPRGMNTEAFF.

In this sample, this clonotype turned up many times. The chain has TRBV6-1 and TRBJ1-2; 8 bases fit TRBD1. Germline-derived CDR1 and CDR2 are MNHNS and SASEGT. Unmatched junction bases numbered 7, after V lost 7 bases and J lost 0 bases. The CDR3 consists of 15 residues. The CDR3 loop reads CASTPKTGANYGYTF. In nucleotides, the CDR3 is TGTGCCAGCACCCCGAAGACAGGGGCTAACTATGGCTACACCTTC.

With regard to this clonotype: This may be a read error, as it is one base from a much larger clone. The chain uses TRBV6-2 or TRBV6-3 and TRBJ2-1; 8 positions match TRBD2. This CDR3 has 14 amino acids. Per germline, CDR1 MNHEY and CDR2 SVGEGT. The V gene end was trimmed by 6 bases and the J gene end by 9 bases; junction bases not matched to a gene: 10. The CDR3 DNA reads as TGTGCCAGCAGATACGAACGGGGGGGGCTTGAGCAGTTCTTC. Its protein product is CASRYERGGLEQFF.

This clonotype came up many times. The genes are TRBV29-1 and TRBJ2-5, with D unresolved. The CDR3 spans 12 residues. Germline V lookup: CDR1 SQVTM, CDR2 ANQGSEA. V gave up 4 bases and J gave up 2 bases, with 8 bases separating them. The CDR3: CSVVGRQETQYF. CDR3 sequence (DNA): TGCAGCGTTGTAGGCAGGCAAGAGACCCAGTACTTC. Full variable domain (remainder filled in from reference TRBV29-1 and TRBJ2-5): SAVISQKPSRDICQRGTSLTIQCQVDSQVTMMFWYRQQPGQSLTLIATANQGSEATYESGFVIDKFPISRPNLTFSTLTVSNMSPEDSSIYLCSVVGRQETQYFGPGTRLLVL.

This CDR3 reads CSARDSSTGELFF. The CDR3 bases are TGCAGTGCTAGGGACAGCTCTACCGGGGAGCTGTTTTTT. The chain is built from TRBV20-1 and TRBJ2-2; a weak D match, TRBD1 (6 bases). The CDR3 covers 13 residues. The V gene's germline CDR1 is DFQATT and CDR2 SNEGSKA (reference sequence). Trimming removed 3 bases at V and 5 bases at J, with 10 bases between.